The clone carrying this T cell receptor (beta chain) was counted ten times or more. Its target is not known. This CDR3 contains 14 residues. V was cut by 4 bases and J by 7 bases, with 17 bases left in between. Per germline, CDR1 DFQATT and CDR2 SNEGSKA (reference sequence). The time point here: pre-sensitization, week 0. Described treatment: therapeutic diphenylcyclopropenone sensitization with weekly scalp DPC. From whole blood left unfractionated, total RNA was extracted. The data derive from a study of human T cells and chemical hapten exposure. Study-wide points: Expanded TCRs formed significantly more large CDR3 similarity clusters than controls.

One entry per CDR3 protein results from TCRdb running MiXCR on the RACE reads. The sample has roughly 34,000 distinct CDR3 sequences, 10% seen once; the top ten hold roughly 27%. The sequence derives from a man in his fifties with alopecia areata. Some clones in this sample may be carry-over from other donors' samples. The material was whole blood, obtained in connection with sensitization to the hapten diphenylcyclopropenone (DPC). The chain links TRBV20-1 to TRBJ2-1; D is undetermined. In DNA form, the CDR3 reads TGCAGTGCTATCATTACACCCCCGGTGAATGAGCAGTTCTTC. Amino acids: CSAIITPPVNEQFF.